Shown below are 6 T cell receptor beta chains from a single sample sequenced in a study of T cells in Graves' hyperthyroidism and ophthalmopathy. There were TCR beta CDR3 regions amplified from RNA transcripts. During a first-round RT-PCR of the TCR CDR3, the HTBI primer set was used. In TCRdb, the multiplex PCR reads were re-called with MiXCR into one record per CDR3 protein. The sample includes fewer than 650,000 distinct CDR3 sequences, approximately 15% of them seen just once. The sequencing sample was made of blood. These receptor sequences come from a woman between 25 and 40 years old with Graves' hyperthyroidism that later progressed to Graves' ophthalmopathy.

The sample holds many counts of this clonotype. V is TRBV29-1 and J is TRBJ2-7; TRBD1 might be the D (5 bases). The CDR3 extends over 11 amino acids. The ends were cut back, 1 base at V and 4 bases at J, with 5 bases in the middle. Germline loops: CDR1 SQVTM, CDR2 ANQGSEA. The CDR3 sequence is CSVEAGYEQYF. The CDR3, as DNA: TGCAGCGTTGAAGCAGGGTACGAGCAGTACTTC.

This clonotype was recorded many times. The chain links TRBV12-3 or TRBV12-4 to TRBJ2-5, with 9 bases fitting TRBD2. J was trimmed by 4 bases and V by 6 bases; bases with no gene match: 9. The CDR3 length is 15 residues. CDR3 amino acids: CASSIHLAGRETQYF. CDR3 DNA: TGTGCCAGCAGCATCCACCTAGCGGGACGAGAGACCCAGTACTTC.

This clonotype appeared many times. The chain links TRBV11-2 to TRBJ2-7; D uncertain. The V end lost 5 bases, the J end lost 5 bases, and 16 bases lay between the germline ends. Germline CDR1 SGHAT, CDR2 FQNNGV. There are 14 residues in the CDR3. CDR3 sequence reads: CASSRDPSYDEQYF. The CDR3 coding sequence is TGTGCCAGCAGCCGAGACCCCTCTTACGACGAGCAGTACTTC.

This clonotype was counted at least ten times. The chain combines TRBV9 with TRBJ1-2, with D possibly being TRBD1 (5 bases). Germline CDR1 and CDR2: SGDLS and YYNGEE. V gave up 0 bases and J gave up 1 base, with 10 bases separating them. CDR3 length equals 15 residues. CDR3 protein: CASSVAGGGNYGYTF. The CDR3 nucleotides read TGTGCCAGCAGCGTAGCGGGGGGGGGTAACTATGGCTACACCTTC.

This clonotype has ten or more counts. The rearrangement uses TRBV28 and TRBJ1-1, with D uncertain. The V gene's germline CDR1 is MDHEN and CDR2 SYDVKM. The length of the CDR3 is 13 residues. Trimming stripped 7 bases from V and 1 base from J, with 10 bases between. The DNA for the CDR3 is TGTGCCAGCATCGCAGGCACGAACACTGAAGCTTTCTTT. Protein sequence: CASIAGTNTEAFF. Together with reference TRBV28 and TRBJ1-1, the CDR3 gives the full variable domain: DVKVTQSSRYLVKRTGEKVFLECVQDMDHENMFWYRQDPGLGLRLIYFSYDVKMKEKGDIPEGYSVSREKKERFSLILESASTNQTSMYLCASIAGTNTEAFFGQGTRLTVV.

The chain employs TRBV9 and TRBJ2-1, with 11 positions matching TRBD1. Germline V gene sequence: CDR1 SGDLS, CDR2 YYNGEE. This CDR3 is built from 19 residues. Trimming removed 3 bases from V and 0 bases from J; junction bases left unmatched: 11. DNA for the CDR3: TGTGCCAGCAGCGGTAGCGGACAGGGGGCGAGAGGCTCCTACAATGAGCAGTTCTTC. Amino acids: CASSGSGQGARGSYNEQFF.